What follows are 18 T cell receptor beta chains derived from one specimen sequenced in a study of blood T cell repertoires in COVID-19. The table came from immunoSEQ multiplex PCR; TCRdb's copy has only in-frame clones and leaves some out. The table lists over 200,000 clones, more than 65% of them singletons. The sample taken for sequencing was peripheral blood. Source of these receptors: a woman of 80 years or more with acute or convalescent COVID-19.

This sequence joins TRBV19 and TRBJ2-1; no firm D call. The CDR3 totals 12 residues. V was pared by 8 bases and J by 2 bases, with 7 bases between. CDR1 is LNHDA and CDR2 is SQIVND in the germline V gene (reference sequence). The chain's CDR3 is CASCTTYNEQFF. The DNA for the CDR3 is TGTGCCAGTTGTACAACCTACAATGAGCAGTTCTTC.

This rearrangement joins TRBV5-6 to TRBJ1-6; 8 bases are shared with TRBD1. V was clipped by 0 bases and J by 7 bases; unmatched bases: 6. Germline values: CDR1 SGHDT, CDR2 YYEEEE. The CDR3 runs to 16 residues. CDR3 sequence reads: CASSLGTGSLNSPLHF. CDR3 DNA: TGTGCCAGCAGCTTGGGGACAGGGTCTTTAAATTCACCCCTCCACTTT. The whole variable domain, filled in from reference TRBV5-6 and TRBJ1-6, reads DAGVTQSPTHLIKTRGQQVTLRCSPKSGHDTVSWYQQALGQGPQFIFQYYEEEERQRGNFPDRFSGHQFPNYSSELNVNALLLGDSALYLCASSLGTGSLNSPLHFGNGTRLTVT.

The gene calls are TRBV9 and TRBJ2-7; 9 bases match TRBD2. Unmatched junction bases numbered 4, after V lost 0 bases and J lost 6 bases. The CDR3 runs to 14 residues. Per the germline V gene, CDR1 is SGDLS and CDR2 is YYNGEE. CDR3 region: CASSVGLAVGEQYF. The CDR3 DNA reads as TGTGCCAGCAGCGTAGGACTAGCGGTGGGCGAGCAGTACTTC.

Worth noting for this clone: Different DNA sequences within this sample yield the same CDR3. The rearrangement uses TRBV19 and TRBJ1-6; D is possibly TRBD1 (5 bases). Trimming pared 1 base from V and 8 bases from J, leaving 6 bases between. Germline-derived CDR1 and CDR2 are LNHDA and SQIVND (reference sequence). The CDR3 covers 13 residues. This CDR3 reads CASSIGGDSPLHF. The CDR3, as DNA: TGTGCCAGTAGTATAGGGGGGGATTCACCCCTCCACTTT. Filled out from reference TRBV19 and TRBJ1-6, the complete variable domain reads DGGITQSPKYLFRKEGQNVTLSCEQNLNHDAMYWYRQDPGQGLRLIYYSQIVNDFQKGDIAEGYSVSREKKESFPLTVTSAQKNPTAFYLCASSIGGDSPLHFGNGTRLTVT.

The chain joins TRBV5-5 to TRBJ1-4; the D is unclear. The CDR3 is 15 residues long. Per germline, CDR1 SGHKS and CDR2 YYEKEE (reference sequence). The V end lost 1 base, the J end lost 0 bases, and 7 bases lay between the germline ends. CDR3 in amino acids: CASSLTASTNEKLFF. Here the CDR3 DNA reads TGTGCCAGCAGCTTGACAGCATCAACTAATGAAAAACTGTTTTTT.

This clone has ten or more counts. The rearrangement links TRBV10-3 to TRBJ2-2; 7 nucleotides line up with TRBD1. In germline, CDR1 is ENHRY, CDR2 SYGVKD. There are 13 residues in the CDR3. After removal of 8 bases from V and 6 bases from J, the junction contained 6 bases not matched to a gene. The CDR3 sequence is CAIADQGAGELFF. In DNA form, the CDR3 reads TGTGCCATCGCGGACCAGGGGGCCGGGGAGCTGTTTTTT.

This chain joins TRBV19 and TRBJ1-2; TRBD1 matches at 9 bases. The V segment lost 6 bases and the J segment 4 bases; nucleotides outside the gene matches: 3. The CDR3 totals 13 residues. The germline CDR1 and CDR2 sequences are LNHDA and SQIVND (reference sequence). The CDR3 sequence is CASRPQGAYGYTF. Written as DNA, the CDR3 is TGTGCCAGTAGACCACAGGGGGCCTATGGCTACACCTTC.

This clone turned up a few times. The rearrangement joins TRBV5-1 to TRBJ2-7, with TRBD1 as a possible D gene (6 bases). Trimming took 5 bases from V and 3 from J, leaving 15 bases between them. Looked up from germline, CDR1 is SGHRS and CDR2 is YFSETQ. The CDR3 runs to 14 residues. As DNA, the CDR3 is TGCGCCAGCAGAAAAGGACAGTCAGTCTACGAGCAGTACTTC. Translation: CASRKGQSVYEQYF.

This clone was seen a single time. V is TRBV6-5 and J is TRBJ1-2; tentatively, D is TRBD1 (5 bases). The CDR3 has 15 amino acids. CDR1 and CDR2 (germline): MNHEY, SVGAGI. V was pared by 0 bases and J by 1 base, with 9 bases between. In DNA form, the CDR3 reads TGTGCCAGCAGTTACTCGGTGACAGATAACTATGGCTACACCTTC. Its translation is CASSYSVTDNYGYTF.

The chain uses TRBV30 and TRBJ1-1, with D uncertain. Between the trimmed V and J ends, which lost 1 base and 0 bases, there was a span of 9 bases. CDR3 length equals 14 residues. Germline lookup yields CDR1 GTSNPN and CDR2 SVGIG (reference sequence). For the CDR3, the DNA is TGTGCCTGGAGTGGGCCGGGGTTGAACACTGAAGCTTTCTTT. Translated: CAWSGPGLNTEAFF.

The chain is built from TRBV15 and TRBJ1-5; possible D gene TRBD1, 5 bases. Germline V CDR1 and CDR2: LNHNV, YYDKDF (reference sequence). V dropped 4 bases and J dropped 3 bases, with 10 bases sitting between them. This CDR3 comprises 14 residues. CDR3 protein: CATSNDSFNQPQHF. In DNA, the CDR3 is TGTGCCACCAGCAATGACAGCTTCAATCAGCCCCAGCATTTT.

V is TRBV6-5 and J is TRBJ1-1, with 9 bases aligning to TRBD1. Trimming took 2 bases from V and 6 from J; bases not matched to a gene: 4. The CDR3 has 14 amino acids. From germline, CDR1 is MNHEY and CDR2 SVGAGI. The CDR3 nucleotides are TGTGCCAGCAGTTACCGGACAGGGGTGGCTGAAGCTTTCTTT. It yields the protein CASSYRTGVAEAFF.

This sequence joins TRBV3-1 (or the pseudogene TRBV3-2) and TRBJ1-1; D ambiguous. In germline, CDR1 is LGHDT, CDR2 YNNKEL (reference sequence). The CDR3 runs 16 residues. V lost 8 bases and J lost 3, with 22 bases in between. CDR3 bases: TGTGCCAGCGGGTTGTCGAGAGGTTTGGTGTACACTGAAGCTTTCTTT. It yields the protein CASGLSRGLVYTEAFF.

V is TRBV19 and J is TRBJ1-6, with a weak D call TRBD1 (6 bases). CDR1 and CDR2 from the germline V gene are LNHDA and SQIVND (reference sequence). V lost 2 bases and J 5 bases, leaving 10 bases between the germline ends. CDR3 size: 15 residues. This chain's CDR3 is CASSIQQGDNSPLHF. CDR3 sequence (DNA): TGTGCCAGTAGTATACAACAGGGAGATAATTCACCCCTCCACTTT.

The genes are TRBV28 and TRBJ1-6; possibly TRBD1 for D (6 bases). Trimming cost V 5 bases and J 7 bases, with 15 bases left between them. The CDR3 loop spans 15 amino acids. Germline values: CDR1 MDHEN, CDR2 SYDVKM. The CDR3 spells CASSPLNRENSPLHF. In DNA, the CDR3 is TGTGCCAGCAGTCCTTTGAACAGGGAAAATTCACCCCTCCACTTT.

This clone was seen only once. The chain employs TRBV30 and TRBJ1-5; 11 bases are shared with TRBD1. Germline assignment: CDR1 GTSNPN and CDR2 SVGIG (reference sequence). The CDR3 covers 18 residues. V was pared by 0 bases and J by 0 bases, with 7 bases of the junction left unmatched. Here the CDR3 reads CAWSVGTGGPNSNQPQHF. The CDR3 region has the DNA TGTGCCTGGAGTGTAGGGACAGGGGGTCCCAATAGCAATCAGCCCCAGCATTTT.

This clone appeared a single time. V is TRBV3-1 (or the pseudogene TRBV3-2) and J is TRBJ1-4, with D possibly matching TRBD1 (6 bases). This CDR3 spans 14 amino acids. V shed 1 base and J shed 8 bases, with 11 bases lying between them. Germline V gene data show CDR1 as LGHDT and CDR2 as YNNKEL (reference sequence). In DNA form, the CDR3 reads TGTGCCAGCAGCCAAGCTGGACAGAAAGAAAAACTGTTTTTT. This gives the protein CASSQAGQKEKLFF.

The V call is TRBV11-2, the J call TRBJ1-4; TRBD1 matches 7 bases. The germline gives CDR1 SGHAT, CDR2 FQNNGV. V gave up 4 bases and J gave up 10 bases; unmatched junction bases: 9. This CDR3 has 14 amino acids. The CDR3: CASSYRGGLGKLFF. In nucleotides, the CDR3 is TGTGCCAGCAGCTACAGGGGAGGTCTCGGAAAACTGTTTTTT. Together with reference TRBV11-2 and TRBJ1-4, the CDR3 gives the full variable domain: EAGVAQSPRYKIIEKRQSVAFWCNPISGHATLYWYQQILGQGPKLLIQFQNNGVVDDSQLPKDRFSAERLKGVDSTLKIQPAKLEDSAVYLCASSYRGGLGKLFFGSGTQLSVL.